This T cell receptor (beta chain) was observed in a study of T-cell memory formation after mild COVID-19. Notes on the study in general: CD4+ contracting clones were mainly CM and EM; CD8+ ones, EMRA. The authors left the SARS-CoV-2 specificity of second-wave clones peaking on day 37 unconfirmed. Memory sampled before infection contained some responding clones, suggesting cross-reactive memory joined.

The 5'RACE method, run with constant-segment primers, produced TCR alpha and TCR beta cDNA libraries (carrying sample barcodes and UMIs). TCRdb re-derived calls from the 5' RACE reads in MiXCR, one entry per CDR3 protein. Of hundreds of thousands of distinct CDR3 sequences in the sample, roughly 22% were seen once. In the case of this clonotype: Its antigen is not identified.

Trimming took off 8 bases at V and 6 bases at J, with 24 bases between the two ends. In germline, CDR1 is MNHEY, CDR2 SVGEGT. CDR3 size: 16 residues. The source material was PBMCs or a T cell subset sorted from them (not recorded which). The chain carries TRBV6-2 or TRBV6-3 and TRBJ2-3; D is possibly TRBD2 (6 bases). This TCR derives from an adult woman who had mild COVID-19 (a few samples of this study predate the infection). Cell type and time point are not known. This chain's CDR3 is CASSVAVGLSRDTQYF. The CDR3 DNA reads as TGTGCCAGCTCCGTAGCGGTAGGGCTCTCTCGGGATACGCAGTATTTT.